This paragraph covers one T cell receptor beta chain sequence. It was the 120-subject validation cohort, separate from the roughly 700-subject first cohort, to which the donors belonged. This specimen belongs to a study of cytomegalovirus exposure and HLA in healthy donors. Profiling relied on immunoSEQ multiplex PCR, and the TCRdb table lists in-frame clones only, not all of them. The data show approximately 57,000 clones, more than 85% seen once. The CDR3 spans 14 residues. Germline CDR1 reads MNHEY; CDR2 reads SVGAGI. The germline V and J ends were trimmed by 6 bases and 7 bases, with 18 bases remaining between them.

The chain has TRBV6-5 and TRBJ1-2; D gene unclear. Source material: PBMCs. The clonotype comes from a woman aged 18-29 years in good health and CMV-seronegative. The CDR3: CASSPAGAVGGYTF. As DNA, the CDR3 is TGTGCCAGCAGCCCCGCGGGTGCTGTGGGTGGCTACACCTTC.